The 10 T cell receptor beta chains below all came from one sample that was sequenced in a study of blood T cell repertoires in COVID-19. The table came from immunoSEQ multiplex PCR; TCRdb's copy has only in-frame clones and leaves some out. The sample has under 250,000 clones; about 88% are singletons. The sequenced sample consisted of peripheral blood. The receptors were gathered from a man aged 50 to 60 with COVID-19, enrolled during active disease.

The CDR3 is CASSTDGNTEAFF. In DNA form, the CDR3 reads TGTGCCAGCAGCACAGACGGGAACACTGAAGCTTTCTTT. The chain carries TRBV7-3 and TRBJ1-1; D remains unclear. This CDR3 comprises 13 residues. The V gene's germline CDR1 is SGHTA and CDR2 FQGTGA. V shed 5 bases and J shed 1 base, with 8 bases lying between them.

This chain uses TRBV7-8 with TRBJ2-3; D perhaps matches TRBD1 (5 bases). Per germline, CDR1 SGHVS and CDR2 FQNEAQ. The CDR3 extends over 14 amino acids. V was pared by 2 bases and J by 0 bases, with 6 bases between. The CDR3 bases are TGTGCCAGCAGCTTATACAGGAGCACAGATACGCAGTATTTT. This translates into CASSLYRSTDTQYF.

The chain recombines TRBV19 with TRBJ1-3; 11 nucleotides line up with TRBD1. Germline V CDR1 and CDR2: LNHDA, SQIVND (reference sequence). The CDR3 has 17 residues. V trimming: 2 bases; J trimming: 0 bases; junction bases outside the gene matches: 3. CDR3 DNA: TGTGCCAGTAGTATACGGACAGGGGGCGGCTCTGGAAACACCATATATTTT. Translation: CASSIRTGGGSGNTIYF.

This clone was seen only a few times. The J gene is TRBJ2-5, the V gene TRBV6-5; 9 nucleotides align to TRBD2. The CDR3 spans 15 residues. Looked up from germline, CDR1 is MNHEY and CDR2 is SVGAGI. J was trimmed by 7 bases and V by 0 bases; bases with no gene match: 6. CDR3 sequence: CASSYSSSGVGTQYF. DNA of the CDR3: TGTGCCAGCAGTTACTCGTCTAGCGGGGTAGGGACCCAGTACTTC.

The gene calls are TRBV6-5 and TRBJ2-3; 7 nucleotides line up with TRBD2. From germline, CDR1 is MNHEY and CDR2 SVGAGI. With 4 bases clipped from V and 4 bases from J, the junction kept 11 bases outside the gene matches. The CDR3 totals 16 residues. CDR3 sequence (DNA): TGTGCCAGCAGTTCCACCCTGGCGGGGAGGGCAGATACGCAGTATTTT. Its protein is CASSSTLAGRADTQYF.

The J gene is TRBJ1-5, the V gene TRBV6-5, with 7 bases identical to TRBD1. This CDR3 region has 13 residues. Germline loops: CDR1 MNHEY, CDR2 SVGAGI. V shed 6 bases, J shed 3 bases, and the junction held 2 bases outside the gene matches. The CDR3 DNA reads TGTGCCAGCAGCGGGACAGTCAATCAGCCCCAGCATTTT. This codes for CASSGTVNQPQHF.

Here the CDR3 DNA reads TGCGCCAGCAGCTCAACAGGGGAAGAGACCCAGTACTTC. It specifies CASSSTGEETQYF. This chain links TRBV5-1 with TRBJ2-5; 7 bases map to TRBD1. The CDR3 sequence is 13 residues long. J lost 3 bases, V lost 3 bases, and 2 bases had no gene match. Germline-derived CDR1 and CDR2 are SGHRS and YFSETQ. The variable domain in full, with the rest retrieved from reference TRBV5-1 and TRBJ2-5, is KAGVTQTPRYLIKTRGQQVTLSCSPISGHRSVSWYQQTPGQGLQFLFEYFSETQRNKGNFPGRFSGRQFSNSRSEMNVSTLELGDSALYLCASSSTGEETQYFGPGTRLLVL.

The chain recombines TRBV10-3 with TRBJ1-4, with D possibly matching TRBD1 (5 bases). In germline, CDR1 is ENHRY, CDR2 SYGVKD. Trimming cost V 0 bases and J 11 bases, with 13 bases left between them. This CDR3 is 14 amino acids long. CDR3 residues: CAISESGDRIKLFF. As DNA, the CDR3 is TGTGCCATCAGTGAGTCCGGAGACAGAATCAAACTGTTTTTT.

The chain combines TRBV7-2 with TRBJ1-2, with TRBD1 matching 9 bases. The trim removed 2 bases at V and 4 bases at J, leaving 8 bases unmatched. Germline CDR1 reads SGHTA; CDR2 reads FQGNSA. CDR3 length: 16 residues. DNA of the CDR3: TGTGCCAGCAGCTTAAGAGGGACAGGGAATCCCTATGGCTACACCTTC. Translating gives CASSLRGTGNPYGYTF.

The chain recombines TRBV27 with TRBJ1-5; 9 bases align to TRBD1. With V trimmed by 0 bases and J by 3 bases, 3 bases remained unmatched. The CDR3 length is 16 residues. The germline CDR1 and CDR2 sequences are MNHEY and SMNVEV (reference sequence). CDR3: CASSLSGQGFNQPQHF. In DNA, the CDR3 is TGTGCCAGCAGTTTATCGGGACAGGGTTTCAATCAGCCCCAGCATTTT.